What follows describes a single T cell receptor beta chain. Its antigen is as yet unknown. With a J-beta primer mix and a sample-barcoded 5' primer, a second PCR ran about 6 to 11 cycles. TCRdb analysed the 5' RACE reads with MiXCR anew, one entry per CDR3 protein. Of 910,000 or so distinct CDR3 sequences listed, roughly 47% are singletons. The sample, approximately 10 milliliters of peripheral blood, was drawn from each donor. CDR3 length equals 12 residues. In germline, CDR1 is SNHLY, CDR2 FYNNEI. The source of the sample is a study of blood T cells in healthy people across ages. Points from the study as a whole: PBMC samples, being unsorted, prevented any conclusive comparison of naive and antigen-experienced cells.

The V gene is TRBV2, the J gene TRBJ2-1; D is perhaps TRBD1 (5 bases). TRBJ2-7 explains the end of the DNA better; the J call may be wrong. This clonotype was obtained from a woman aged 60-75 years in good health. The sample taken for sequencing was blood. The CDR3 here is CAVTDPYNEQYF. DNA of the CDR3: TGTGCGGTGACAGACCCCTACAATGAGCAGTACTTC.